This T cell receptor (beta chain) was recorded in a study of T cell repertoires in cytomegalovirus infection (dated by TCRdb to between 2018 and 2021). Broadly, across the study: Donor HLA type was relevant to the analysis, because carriage of CMV infection together with the matching HLA type was indicated by public TCR beta signatures.

TCRdb records Illumina HiSeq 1500 as the sequencer. TCRdb cleaned the public reads at Q25 with fastp, built clones with MiXCR and kept in-frame beta chains. Rows matching on CDR3 protein sequence are summarized as one entry with the most common DNA and genes. The sample includes about 260,000 distinct CDR3 sequences, with approximately 8.3% observed a single time. About 16% of the sample comes from the top ten. Study-wide conclusions, independent of this receptor: In both this cohort and an independent cohort of 350 or so donors, the cumulative frequency of public TCR beta family members distinguished carriers of CMV infection plus the relevant HLA type. The ex vivo response was dominated by HLA-C-restricted CMV-specific TCR beta clonotypes, which also provided the single most frequent clonotype in two of eight donors.

This clonotype was counted between two and nine times. Its antigen is not yet known. Per-base quality was not reported, and no clone a single base away is much larger than it. The germline V gene sets CDR1 to LGHNA and CDR2 to YSLEER. Measured from the cysteine to the phenylalanine, the CDR3 is 19 residues long. Only the CDR3 region is kept as DNA, spanning 57 bases read in frame from base 1. The trim is 0 bases for V and 0 bases for J, with a gap of 18 bases between the germline ends. The TCR comes from a human donor in good health (CMV status not recorded). Some clones in this sample may be carry-over from other donors' samples. The sample taken for sequencing was PBMCs. The rearranged segments are TRBV4-3 and TRBJ2-1; TRBD2 is perhaps the D gene, given 6 matching bases. Here is the DNA: TGCGCCAGCAGCCAAGATCGGGGTGCGGGGCCTTTCTCCTACAATGAGCAGTTCTTC. Protein translation: CASSQDRGAGPFSYNEQFF.